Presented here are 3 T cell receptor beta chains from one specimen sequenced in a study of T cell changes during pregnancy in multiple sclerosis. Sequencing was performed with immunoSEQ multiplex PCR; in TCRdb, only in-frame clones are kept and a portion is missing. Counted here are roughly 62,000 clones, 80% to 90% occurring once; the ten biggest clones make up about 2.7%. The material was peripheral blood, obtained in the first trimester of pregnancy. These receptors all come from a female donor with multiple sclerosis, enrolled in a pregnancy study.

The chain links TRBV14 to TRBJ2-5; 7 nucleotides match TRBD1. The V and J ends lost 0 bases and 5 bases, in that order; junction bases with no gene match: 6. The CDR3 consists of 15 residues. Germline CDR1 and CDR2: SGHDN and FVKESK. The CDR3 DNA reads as TGTGCCAGCAGCCAAGATGTAAGGGACAGCGAGACCCAGTACTTC. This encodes CASSQDVRDSETQYF.

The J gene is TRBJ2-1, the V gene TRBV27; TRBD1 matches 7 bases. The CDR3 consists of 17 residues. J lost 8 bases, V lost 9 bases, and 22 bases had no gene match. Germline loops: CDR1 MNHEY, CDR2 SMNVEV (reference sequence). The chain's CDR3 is CARYNHAKGAKADEQFF. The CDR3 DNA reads TGTGCCAGATACAACCACGCAAAGGGGGCGAAGGCGGATGAGCAGTTCTTC.

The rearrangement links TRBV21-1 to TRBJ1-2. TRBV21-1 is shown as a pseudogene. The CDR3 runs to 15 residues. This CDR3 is CASSKRREGHYGYTF. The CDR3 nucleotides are TGTGCCAGCAGCAAACGCAGAGAGGGCCACTATGGCTACACCTTC.